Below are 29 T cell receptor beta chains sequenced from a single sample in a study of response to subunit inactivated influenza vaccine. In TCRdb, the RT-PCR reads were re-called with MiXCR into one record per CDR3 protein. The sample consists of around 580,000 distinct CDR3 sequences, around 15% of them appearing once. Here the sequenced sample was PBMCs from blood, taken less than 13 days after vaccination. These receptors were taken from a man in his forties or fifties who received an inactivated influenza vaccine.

In DNA form, the CDR3 reads TGTGCCAGCAGCACCTGGACTAGCGGTAACACGCAGTATTTT. Its protein product is CASSTWTSGNTQYF. The V and J genes are TRBV7-2 and TRBJ2-3; 10 nucleotides match TRBD2. Germline loops: CDR1 SGHTA, CDR2 FQGNSA. The CDR3 extends over 14 amino acids. V was pared by 5 bases and J by 9 bases, with 8 bases of the junction left unmatched.

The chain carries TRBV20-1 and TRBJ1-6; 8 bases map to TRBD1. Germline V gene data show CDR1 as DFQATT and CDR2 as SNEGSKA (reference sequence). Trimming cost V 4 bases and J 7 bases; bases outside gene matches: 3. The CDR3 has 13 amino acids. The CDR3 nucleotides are TGCAGTGCTATACAGGGGGGGAATTCACCCCTCCACTTT. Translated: CSAIQGGNSPLHF.

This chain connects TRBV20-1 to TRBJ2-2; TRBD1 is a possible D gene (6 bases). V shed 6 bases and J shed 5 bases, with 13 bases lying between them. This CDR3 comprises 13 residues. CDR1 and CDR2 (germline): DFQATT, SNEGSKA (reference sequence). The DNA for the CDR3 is TGCAGTGCCCTGGGACATTTAACCGGGGAGCTGTTTTTT. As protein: CSALGHLTGELFF.

The CDR3 loop reads CASSLLQDRYGVQFF. As DNA, the CDR3 is TGTGCCAGCAGCTTACTCCAGGACAGGTATGGGGTGCAGTTCTTC. This sequence joins TRBV7-9 and TRBJ2-1, with TRBD1 identical over 7 bases. The V and J ends lost 2 bases and 12 bases, in that order; junction bases with no gene match: 13. The germline V gene encodes CDR1 SEHNR and CDR2 FQNEAQ (reference sequence). The CDR3 consists of 15 residues.

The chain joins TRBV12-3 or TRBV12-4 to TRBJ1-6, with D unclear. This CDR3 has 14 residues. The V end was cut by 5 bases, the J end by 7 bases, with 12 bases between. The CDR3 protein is CASSPQGWNSPLHF. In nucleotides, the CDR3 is TGTGCCAGCAGTCCCCAAGGATGGAATTCACCCCTCCACTTT.

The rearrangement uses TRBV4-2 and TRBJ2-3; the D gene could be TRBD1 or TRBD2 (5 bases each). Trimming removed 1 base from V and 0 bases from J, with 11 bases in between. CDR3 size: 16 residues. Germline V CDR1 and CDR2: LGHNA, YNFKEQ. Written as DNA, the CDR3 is TGTGCCAGCAGCCAAGTCGGGGCAACTAGCACAGATACGCAGTATTTT. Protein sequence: CASSQVGATSTDTQYF.

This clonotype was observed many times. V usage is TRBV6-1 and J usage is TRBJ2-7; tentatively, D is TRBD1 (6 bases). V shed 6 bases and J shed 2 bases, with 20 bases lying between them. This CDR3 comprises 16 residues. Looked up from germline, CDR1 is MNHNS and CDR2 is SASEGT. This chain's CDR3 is CASRGYTGSTTYEQYF. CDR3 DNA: TGTGCCAGCAGGGGTTATACAGGGAGTACGACCTACGAGCAGTACTTC.

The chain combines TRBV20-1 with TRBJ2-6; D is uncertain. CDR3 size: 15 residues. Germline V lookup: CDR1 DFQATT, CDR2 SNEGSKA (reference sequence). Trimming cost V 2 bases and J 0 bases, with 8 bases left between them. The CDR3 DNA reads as TGCAGTGCTAGACTCCCTGACTCTGGGGCCAACGTCCTGACTTTC. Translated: CSARLPDSGANVLTF.

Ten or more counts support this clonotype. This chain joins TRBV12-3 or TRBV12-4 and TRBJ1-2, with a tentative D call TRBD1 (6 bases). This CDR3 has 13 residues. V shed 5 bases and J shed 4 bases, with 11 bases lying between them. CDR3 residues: CASSPQGIYGYTF. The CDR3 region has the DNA TGTGCCAGCAGTCCCCAGGGGATCTATGGCTACACCTTC.

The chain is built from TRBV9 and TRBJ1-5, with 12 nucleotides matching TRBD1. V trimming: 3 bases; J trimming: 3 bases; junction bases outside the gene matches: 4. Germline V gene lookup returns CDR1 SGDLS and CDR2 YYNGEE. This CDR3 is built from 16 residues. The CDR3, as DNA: TGTGCCAGCAGCGAGGGGACAGGGGGCAACAATCAGCCCCAGCATTTT. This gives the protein CASSEGTGGNNQPQHF.

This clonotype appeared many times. CDR3 sequence reads: CASTQAIQETQYF. DNA of the CDR3: TGTGCCAGCACCCAGGCAATCCAAGAGACCCAGTACTTC. The rearrangement joins TRBV7-9 to TRBJ2-5; D not certain. Germline V gene sequence: CDR1 SEHNR, CDR2 FQNEAQ (reference sequence). The length of the CDR3 is 13 residues. With 7 bases removed from V and 1 base from J, the gap between germline ends came to 10 bases. Full variable domain (remainder filled in from reference TRBV7-9 and TRBJ2-5): DTGVSQNPRHKITKRGQNVTFRCDPISEHNRLYWYRQTLGQGPEFLTYFQNEAQLEKSRLLSDRFSAERPKGSFSTLEIQRTEQGDSAMYLCASTQAIQETQYFGPGTRLLVL.

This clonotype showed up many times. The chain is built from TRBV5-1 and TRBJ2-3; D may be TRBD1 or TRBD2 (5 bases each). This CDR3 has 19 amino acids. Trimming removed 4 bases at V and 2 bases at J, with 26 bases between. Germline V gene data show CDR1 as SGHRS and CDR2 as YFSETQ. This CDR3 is CASSPPGTGTSFSTDTQYF. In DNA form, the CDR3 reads TGCGCCAGCAGCCCGCCCGGGACGGGGACGTCTTTCTCCACAGATACGCAGTATTTT.

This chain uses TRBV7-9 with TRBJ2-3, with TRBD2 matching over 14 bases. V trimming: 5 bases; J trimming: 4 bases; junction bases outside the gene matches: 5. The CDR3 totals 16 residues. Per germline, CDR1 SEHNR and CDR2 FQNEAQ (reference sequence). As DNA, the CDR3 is TGTGCCAGCAGCGAGAGACTAGCGGGGGGGGCAGATACGCAGTATTTT. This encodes CASSERLAGGADTQYF.

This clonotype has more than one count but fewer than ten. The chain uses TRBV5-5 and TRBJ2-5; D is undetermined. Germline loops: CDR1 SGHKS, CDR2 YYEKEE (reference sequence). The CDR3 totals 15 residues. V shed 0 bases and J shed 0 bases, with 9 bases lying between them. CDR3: CASSLAATYQETQYF. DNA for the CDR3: TGTGCCAGCAGCTTGGCAGCGACGTACCAAGAGACCCAGTACTTC.

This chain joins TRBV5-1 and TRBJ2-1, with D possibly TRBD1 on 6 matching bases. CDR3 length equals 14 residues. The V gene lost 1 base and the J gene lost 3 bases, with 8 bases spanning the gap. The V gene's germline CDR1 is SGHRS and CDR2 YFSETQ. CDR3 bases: TGCGCCAGCAGCTTGCAGGACAGCTACAATGAGCAGTTCTTC. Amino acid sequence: CASSLQDSYNEQFF.

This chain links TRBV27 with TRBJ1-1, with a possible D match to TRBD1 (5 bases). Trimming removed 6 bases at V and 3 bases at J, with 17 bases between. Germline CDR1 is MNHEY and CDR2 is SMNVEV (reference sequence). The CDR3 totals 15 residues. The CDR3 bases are TGTGCCAGCAGCATGTGGGGGGGGAGCTACACTGAAGCTTTCTTT. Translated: CASSMWGGSYTEAFF.

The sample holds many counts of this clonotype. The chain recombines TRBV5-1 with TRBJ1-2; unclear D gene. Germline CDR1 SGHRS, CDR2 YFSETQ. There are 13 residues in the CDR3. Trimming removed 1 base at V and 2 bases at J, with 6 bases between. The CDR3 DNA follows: TGCGCCAGCAGCTTGTCAGAAAACTATGGCTACACCTTC. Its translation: CASSLSENYGYTF.

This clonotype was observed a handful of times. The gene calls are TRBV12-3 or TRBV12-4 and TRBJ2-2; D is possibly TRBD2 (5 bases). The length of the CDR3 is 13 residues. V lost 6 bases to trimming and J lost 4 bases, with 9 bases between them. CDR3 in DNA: TGTGCCAGCAGATCAACTAGCACCGGGGAGCTGTTTTTT. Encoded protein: CASRSTSTGELFF.

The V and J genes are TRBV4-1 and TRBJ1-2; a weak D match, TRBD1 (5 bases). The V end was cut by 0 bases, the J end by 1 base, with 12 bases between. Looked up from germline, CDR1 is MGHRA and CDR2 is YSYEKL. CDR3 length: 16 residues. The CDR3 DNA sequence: TGCGCCAGCAGCCAAGATTGGGGCAGAAGTAACTATGGCTACACCTTC. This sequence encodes CASSQDWGRSNYGYTF.

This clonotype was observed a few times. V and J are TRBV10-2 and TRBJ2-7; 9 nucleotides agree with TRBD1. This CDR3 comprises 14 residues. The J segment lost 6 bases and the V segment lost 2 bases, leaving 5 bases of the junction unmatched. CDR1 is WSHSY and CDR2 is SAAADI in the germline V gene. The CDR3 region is CASSELQGAFEQYF. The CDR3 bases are TGCGCCAGCAGTGAGCTACAGGGGGCGTTCGAGCAGTACTTC.

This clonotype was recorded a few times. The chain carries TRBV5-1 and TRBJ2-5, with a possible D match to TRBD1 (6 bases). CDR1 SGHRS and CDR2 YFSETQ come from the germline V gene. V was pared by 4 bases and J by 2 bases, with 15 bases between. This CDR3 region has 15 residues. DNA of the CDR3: TGCGCCAGCAGCCCCCGTGAGGGGGTACAAGAGACCCAGTACTTC. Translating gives CASSPREGVQETQYF.

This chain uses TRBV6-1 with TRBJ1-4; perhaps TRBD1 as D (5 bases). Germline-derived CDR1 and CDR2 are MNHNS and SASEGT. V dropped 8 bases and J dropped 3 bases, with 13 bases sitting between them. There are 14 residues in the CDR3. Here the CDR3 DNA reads TGTGCCAGCGGCTGGAGGGGAGCTAATGAAAAACTGTTTTTT. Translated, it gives CASGWRGANEKLFF.

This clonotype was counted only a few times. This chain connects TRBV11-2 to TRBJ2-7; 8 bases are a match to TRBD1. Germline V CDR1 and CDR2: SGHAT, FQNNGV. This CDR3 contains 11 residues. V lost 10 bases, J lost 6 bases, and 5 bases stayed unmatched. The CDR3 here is CATSGTGEQYF. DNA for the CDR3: TGTGCCACCTCGGGGACAGGCGAGCAGTACTTC.

The CDR3 nucleotides read TGTGCCAGCACTCTATTCTCTGGAAACACCATATATTTT. The encoded protein is CASTLFSGNTIYF. V gene TRBV12-3 or TRBV12-4 combines with J gene TRBJ1-3; no clear D gene. The CDR3 totals 13 residues. The V gene lost 7 bases and the J gene lost 0 bases, with 7 bases spanning the gap.

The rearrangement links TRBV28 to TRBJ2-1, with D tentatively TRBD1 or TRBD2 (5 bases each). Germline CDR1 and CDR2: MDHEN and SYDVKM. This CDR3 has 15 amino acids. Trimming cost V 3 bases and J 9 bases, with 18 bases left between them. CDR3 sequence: CASSFSGTPLAEQFF. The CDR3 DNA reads TGTGCCAGCAGTTTCTCCGGGACCCCGCTTGCTGAGCAGTTCTTC.

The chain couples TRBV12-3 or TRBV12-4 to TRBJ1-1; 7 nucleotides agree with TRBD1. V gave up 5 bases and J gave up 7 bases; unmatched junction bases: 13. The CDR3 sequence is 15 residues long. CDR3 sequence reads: CASSGPGTAVHEAFF. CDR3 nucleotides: TGTGCCAGCAGTGGCCCCGGGACAGCAGTTCATGAAGCTTTCTTT.

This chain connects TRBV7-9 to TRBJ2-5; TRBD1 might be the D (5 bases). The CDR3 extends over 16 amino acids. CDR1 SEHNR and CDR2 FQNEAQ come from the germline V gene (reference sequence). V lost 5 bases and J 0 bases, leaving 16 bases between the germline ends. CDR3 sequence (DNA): TGTGCCAGCAGCGGAGCCATGTGGGGCCACCAAGAGACCCAGTACTTC. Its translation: CASSGAMWGHQETQYF.

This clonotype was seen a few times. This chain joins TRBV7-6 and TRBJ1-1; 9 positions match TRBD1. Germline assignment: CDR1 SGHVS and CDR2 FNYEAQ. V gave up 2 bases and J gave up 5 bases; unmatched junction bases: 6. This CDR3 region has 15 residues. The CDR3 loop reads CASSLSGTGRTEAFF. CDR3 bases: TGTGCCAGCAGCTTATCTGGGACAGGGAGGACTGAAGCTTTCTTT.

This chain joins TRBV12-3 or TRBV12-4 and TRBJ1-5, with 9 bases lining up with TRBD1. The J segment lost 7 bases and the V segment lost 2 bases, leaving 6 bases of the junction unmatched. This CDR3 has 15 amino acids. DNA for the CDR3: TGTGCCAGCAGTTTATCTGGGACAGGGCCCCAGCCCCAGCATTTT. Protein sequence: CASSLSGTGPQPQHF.